The present TCR beta chain was sequenced within a study of blood T cells in healthy people across ages. As for the study in general: In model experiments, template switching was able to capture about one barcoded beta molecule for every two T cells that were present.

V shed 3 bases, J shed 2 bases, and the junction held 3 bases outside the gene matches. In germline, CDR1 is MDHEN, CDR2 SYDVKM. CDR3 length equals 14 residues. Primed by a sample-barcoded 5' primer and a J-beta primer mix, a second PCR proceeded for 7 to 11 cycles. TCRdb re-analysed the 5' RACE reads in MiXCR, keeping a single row per CDR3 protein. The sample has over a million distinct CDR3 sequences, 59% seen once. This clonotype was counted only a few times. Its specificity is unknown. Study-level points and caveats: Researchers judged that diversity estimates from one million T cells fell short of true values.

The sequence derives from a man aged 18 to 29 in good health. The V and J genes are TRBV28 and TRBJ2-7; 8 positions agree with TRBD1. Sequencing was carried out using blood. CDR3 protein: CASSFAQGAYEQYF. The CDR3 region has the DNA TGTGCCAGCAGTTTTGCACAGGGGGCCTACGAGCAGTACTTC.